This entry is about one TCR beta chain. Its specific antigen is unknown. Within one base of it there is no much larger clone, and no base qualities were kept. What the time point label conveys for this sample: about 28 days (+/-7) after the second vaccine dose. AZD1222 recipients given second doses at about 4 weeks or at about 12 weeks were pooled, since spike-specific TCR depth and breadth were not found to differ between the two schedules. Samples from vaccinated people were obtained from the UK trials COV001 and COV002, which included a single-blind randomized controlled phase 2/3 trial of AZD1222 (ChAdOx1 nCoV-19) in healthy adults. For TCRbeta chain sequencing, PBMC samples from trial participants were taken at day 0 and at day 28 after the second dose. The CDR3 goes from the cysteine to the phenylalanine over 14 residues. Only CDR3 DNA is held: 42 bases, read in frame from base 1. V loses 2 bases, J loses 8 bases, and the germline ends lie 12 bases apart. Via the germline V gene, CDR1 is MDHEN and CDR2 SYDVKM.

This entry belongs to a study of T cell responses to AZD1222 COVID-19 vaccine (dated by TCRdb to the early 2020s). The study in broad terms: A total of 233 trial participants underwent TCR sequencing, of whom approximately 210 received two doses of AZD1222 and about 25 received two doses of the MenACWY control vaccine. Trial participants were enrolled into age subgroups of 18-55, 56-69 and 70-plus years, which contained about 160, 30 and 59 TCR-sequenced participants, respectively.

The CDR3 regions of human TCRbeta chains were analyzed by immunosequencing. Regarding the original processing steps: TCRs in the repertoires were matched against a reference library of SARS-CoV-2-specific TCRs that had been generated with the MIRA antigen-specificity platform. Breadth meant the fraction of unique TCRs that were SARS-CoV-2-associated, whereas depth meant the fraction of total T cells that were SARS-CoV-2-associated. Each spike-specific TCR was assigned to its reactive spike region and to a CD4 or CD8 class using the MIRA data. Log10-transformed breadth and depth values were compared by one-way ANOVA with Sidak's multiple comparisons tests. TCRdb stores this immuneACCESS table with in-frame sequences only. Part of the clones is absent; in the studies checked, under half of the shortfall reflects unresolved V genes, and no reason is known for the rest. From that table come the V and J calls and clone size; the DNA was used to work out D and trimming. Within this sample are some 130,000 clones, with 88% of them counted one time only. Around 5.3% of the sample is held by the ten biggest clonotypes.

The full study reports these points: Reportedly, close to half of the unique spike-specific TCRs recognized epitopes lying outside the regions that are mutated in the B.1.351 and B.1.1.7 variants. Because no day 14 peak-response samples were available, the repertoires could be characterized only after the peak T cell response. After two AZD1222 doses, both the breadth and the depth of spike-specific TCRs were significantly higher than at day 0 and than in MenACWY recipients. Participants were mostly white British, with more females than males. The authors suggested clonal diversity may have been underestimated. CD4 TCRs associated with the vaccine covered the entire spike protein, and the dominant responses were in regions 160-218 and 743-854. Conclusions about previously exposed vaccinees are limited, since just five or six AZD1222 recipients were seropositive for SARS-CoV-2 at baseline. In the small 56-69-year group, the increase in depth fell short of significance, most likely because of low power.

The sample in question was peripheral blood, obtained 28 days after the second AZD1222 dose. The chain couples TRBV28 to TRBJ1-4; the D gene is not confidently resolved. The TCR was taken from an adult who received the AZD1222 COVID-19 vaccine. The CDR3 amino acid sequence is: CASSLGWYGEKLFF. The DNA is as follows: TGTGCCAGCAGTTTAGGGTGGTATGGGGAAAAACTGTTTTTT.